This T cell receptor (beta chain) was retrieved from a study of neurological immune-mediated disorders. General observations from the study: The absence of any CDR3 amino acid sequence shared by expanded clones across subjects suggests that repertoires were private in all groups. HTLV-1-associated myelopathy showed the most TCR clonal expansion; multiple sclerosis the least, below healthy controls.

This clonotype was seen at least ten times. Its antigen is not identified. Per germline, CDR1 ENHRY and CDR2 SYGVKD. CDR3 length equals 15 residues. Trimming took 7 bases from V and 5 from J; bases not matched to a gene: 10. cDNA synthesis was performed by 5'RACE with 10-nucleotide random UMIs. TCRdb re-called the 5' RACE reads through MiXCR, storing one row per CDR3 protein. This sample has 55,000 to 65,000 distinct CDR3 sequences, with roughly 13% found just once. PBMCs stored at -80 C, numbering 2 million, were the origin of the unsorted libraries. The receptor was derived from a woman aged 55-70 years with HTLV-1-associated myelopathy (HAM/TSP). The specimen sequenced was PBMCs. The chain is built from TRBV10-3 and TRBJ1-5, with TRBD1 matching over 8 bases. CDR3: CAIKPPDRVHQPQHF. The CDR3, as DNA: TGTGCCATCAAGCCCCCGGACAGGGTCCATCAGCCCCAGCATTTT.